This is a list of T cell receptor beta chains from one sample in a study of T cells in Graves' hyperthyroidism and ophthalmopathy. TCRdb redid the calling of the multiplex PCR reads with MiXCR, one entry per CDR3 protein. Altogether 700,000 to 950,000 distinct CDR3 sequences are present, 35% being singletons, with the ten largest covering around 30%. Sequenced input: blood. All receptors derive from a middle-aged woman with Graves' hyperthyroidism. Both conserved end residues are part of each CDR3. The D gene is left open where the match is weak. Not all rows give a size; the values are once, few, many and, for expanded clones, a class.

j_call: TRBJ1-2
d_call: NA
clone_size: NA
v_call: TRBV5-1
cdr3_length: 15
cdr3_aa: CASSLASRDNYGYTF
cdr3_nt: TGCGCCAGCAGCTTGGCCAGCAGGGATAACTATGGCTACACCTTC

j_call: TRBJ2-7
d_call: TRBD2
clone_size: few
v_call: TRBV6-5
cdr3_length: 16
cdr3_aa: CASSPPRAGLSYEQYF
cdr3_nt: TGTGCCAGCAGTCCCCCCAGAGCGGGGCTATCCTACGAGCAGTACTTC

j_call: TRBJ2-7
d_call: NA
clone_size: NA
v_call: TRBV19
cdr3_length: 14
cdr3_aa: CASSISQGGYEQYF
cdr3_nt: TGTGCCAGTAGTATCTCCCAGGGGGGCTACGAGCAGTACTTC

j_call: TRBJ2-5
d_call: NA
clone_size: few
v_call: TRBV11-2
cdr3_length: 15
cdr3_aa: CASSLGGADRETQYF
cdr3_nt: TGTGCCAGCAGCTTAGGTGGGGCCGACAGGGAGACCCAGTACTTC

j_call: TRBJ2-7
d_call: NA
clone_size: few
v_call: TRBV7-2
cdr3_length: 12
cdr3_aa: CASSLLGKEQYF
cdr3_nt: TGTGCCAGCAGTCTACTCGGGAAAGAGCAGTACTTC

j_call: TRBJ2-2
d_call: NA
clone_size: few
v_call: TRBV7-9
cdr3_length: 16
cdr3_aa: CASSSRRTVNTGELFF
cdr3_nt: TGTGCCAGCAGCTCCCGGCGGACAGTAAACACCGGGGAGCTGTTTTTT

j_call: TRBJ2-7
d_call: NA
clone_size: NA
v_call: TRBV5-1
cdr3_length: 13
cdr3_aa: CASSLDVLYEQYF
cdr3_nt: TGCGCCAGCAGCTTGGATGTTCTCTACGAGCAGTACTTC

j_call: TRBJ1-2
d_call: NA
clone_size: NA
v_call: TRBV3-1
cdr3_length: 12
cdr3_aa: CASSQGEGGYTF
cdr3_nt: TGTGCCAGCAGCCAGGGGGAGGGCGGCTACACCTTC

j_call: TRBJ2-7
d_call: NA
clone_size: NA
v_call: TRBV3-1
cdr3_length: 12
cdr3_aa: CASSQAFDEQYF
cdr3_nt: TGTGCCAGCAGCCAGGCGTTTGACGAGCAGTACTTC

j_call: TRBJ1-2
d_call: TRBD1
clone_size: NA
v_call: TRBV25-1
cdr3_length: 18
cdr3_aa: CASSEFKGATRLGFGYTF
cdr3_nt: TGTGCCAGCAGTGAATTTAAGGGGGCGACACGTCTTGGGTTTGGCTACACCTTC

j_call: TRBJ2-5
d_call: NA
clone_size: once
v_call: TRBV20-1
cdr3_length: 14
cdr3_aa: CSARIESGKETQYF
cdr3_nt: TGCAGTGCTAGAATCGAATCGGGGAAAGAGACCCAGTACTTC

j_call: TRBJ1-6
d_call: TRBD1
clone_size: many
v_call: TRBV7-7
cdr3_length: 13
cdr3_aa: CASSMDRVSPLHF
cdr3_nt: TGTGCTAGCAGCATGGACAGGGTTTCACCCCTCCACTTT

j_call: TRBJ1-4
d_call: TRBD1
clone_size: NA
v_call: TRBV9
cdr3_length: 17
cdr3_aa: CASSPQGARMFNEKLFF
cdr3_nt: TGTGCCAGCAGCCCTCAGGGGGCGCGAATGTTTAATGAAAAACTGTTTTTT

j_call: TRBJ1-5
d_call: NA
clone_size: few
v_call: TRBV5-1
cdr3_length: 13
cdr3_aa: CASSLAGSEPQHF
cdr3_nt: TGCGCCAGCAGCTTGGCAGGGAGCGAGCCCCAGCATTTT

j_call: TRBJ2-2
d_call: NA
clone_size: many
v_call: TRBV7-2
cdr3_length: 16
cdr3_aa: CASSLTHIANTGELFF
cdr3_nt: TGTGCCAGCAGCCTGACTCATATCGCGAACACCGGGGAGCTGTTTTTT

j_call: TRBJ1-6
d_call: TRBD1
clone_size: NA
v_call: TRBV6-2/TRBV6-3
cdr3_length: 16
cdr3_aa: CASGSRTGGDNSPLHF
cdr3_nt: TGTGCCAGCGGTTCTCGGACAGGGGGGGATAATTCACCCCTCCACTTT

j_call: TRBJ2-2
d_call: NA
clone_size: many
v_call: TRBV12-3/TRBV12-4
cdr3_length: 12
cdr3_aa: CASSFLSGELFF
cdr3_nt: TGTGCCAGCAGTTTCCTTAGCGGGGAGCTGTTTTTT

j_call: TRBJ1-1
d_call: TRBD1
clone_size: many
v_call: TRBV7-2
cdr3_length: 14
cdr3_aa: CASSSLTGGTEAFF
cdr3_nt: TGTGCCAGCAGCTCGTTGACAGGGGGGACTGAAGCTTTCTTT

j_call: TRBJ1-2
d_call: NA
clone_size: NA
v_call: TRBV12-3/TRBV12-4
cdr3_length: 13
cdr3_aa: CASSLSGAYGYTF
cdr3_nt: TGTGCCAGCAGTTTATCGGGGGCGTATGGCTACACCTTC

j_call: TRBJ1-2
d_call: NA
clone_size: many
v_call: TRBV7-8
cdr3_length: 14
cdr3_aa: CASSLASGNYGYTF
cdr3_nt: TGTGCCAGCAGCTTAGCATCAGGGAACTATGGCTACACCTTC

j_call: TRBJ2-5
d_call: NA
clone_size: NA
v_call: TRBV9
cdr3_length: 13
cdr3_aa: CASSVRQRETQYF
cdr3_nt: TGTGCCAGCAGCGTTAGACAGCGGGAGACCCAGTACTTC

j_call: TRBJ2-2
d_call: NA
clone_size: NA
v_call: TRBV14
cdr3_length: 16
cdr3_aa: CASSQVRGANTGELFF
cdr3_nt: TGTGCCAGCAGCCAAGTCCGCGGGGCGAACACCGGGGAGCTGTTTTTT

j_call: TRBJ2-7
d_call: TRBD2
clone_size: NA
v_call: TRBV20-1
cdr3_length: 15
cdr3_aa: CSARSRLAGASEQYF
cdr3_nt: TGCAGTGCTAGATCGCGACTAGCGGGAGCCTCCGAGCAGTACTTC

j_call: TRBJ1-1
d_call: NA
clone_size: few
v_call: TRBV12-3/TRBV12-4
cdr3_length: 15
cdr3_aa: CASKELTGANTEAFF
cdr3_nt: TGTGCCAGCAAAGAACTGACAGGTGCGAACACTGAAGCTTTCTTT

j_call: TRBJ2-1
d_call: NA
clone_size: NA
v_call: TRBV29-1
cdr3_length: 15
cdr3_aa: CSVESRGRSYNEQFF
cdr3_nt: TGCAGCGTTGAAAGTAGGGGACGGTCCTACAATGAGCAGTTCTTC

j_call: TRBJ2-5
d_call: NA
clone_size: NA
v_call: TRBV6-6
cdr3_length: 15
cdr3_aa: CASSLGGYVQETQYF
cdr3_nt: TGTGCCAGCAGCCTTGGGGGGTACGTCCAAGAGACCCAGTACTTC

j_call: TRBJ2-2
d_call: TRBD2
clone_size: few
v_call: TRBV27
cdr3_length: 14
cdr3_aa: CASRRTSDTGELFF
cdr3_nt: TGTGCCAGCAGGCGGACTAGCGACACCGGGGAGCTGTTTTTT

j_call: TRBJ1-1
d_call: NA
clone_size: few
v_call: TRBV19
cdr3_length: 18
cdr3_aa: CASSIDWTPTGMNTEAFF
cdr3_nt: TGTGCCAGTAGTATAGATTGGACTCCCACGGGGATGAACACTGAAGCTTTCTTT

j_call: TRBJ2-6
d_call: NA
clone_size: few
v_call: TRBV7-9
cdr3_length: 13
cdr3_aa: CASSVGGANVLTF
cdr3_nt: TGTGCCAGCAGCGTTGGTGGGGCCAACGTCCTGACTTTC

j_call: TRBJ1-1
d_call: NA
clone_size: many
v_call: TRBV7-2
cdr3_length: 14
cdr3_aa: CASMLSGAGTEAFF
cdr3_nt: TGTGCCAGCATGCTCTCCGGGGCGGGCACTGAAGCTTTCTTT

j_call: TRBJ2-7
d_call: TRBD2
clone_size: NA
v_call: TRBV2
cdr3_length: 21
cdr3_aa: CASSEAGLAAEQESISYEQYF
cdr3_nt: TGTGCCAGCAGTGAAGCGGGACTAGCAGCTGAGCAAGAGTCTATCTCCTACGAGCAGTACTTC

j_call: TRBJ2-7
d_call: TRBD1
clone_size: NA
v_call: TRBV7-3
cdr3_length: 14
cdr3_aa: CASSHGTGGTEQYF
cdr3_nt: TGTGCCAGCAGTCACGGGACAGGGGGTACCGAGCAGTACTTC

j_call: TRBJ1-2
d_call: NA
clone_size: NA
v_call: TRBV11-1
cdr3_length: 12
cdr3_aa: CASSFGVDGYTF
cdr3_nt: TGTGCCAGCAGCTTCGGGGTAGATGGCTACACCTTC

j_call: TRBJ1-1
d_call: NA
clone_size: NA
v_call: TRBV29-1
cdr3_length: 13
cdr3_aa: CSIAGDGDTEAFF
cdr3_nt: TGCAGCATAGCAGGGGACGGGGACACTGAAGCTTTCTTT

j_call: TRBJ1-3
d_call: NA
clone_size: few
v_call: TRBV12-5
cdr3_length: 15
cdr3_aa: CASGLKLIGGNTIYF
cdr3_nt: TGTGCTAGTGGTTTGAAACTAATTGGTGGAAACACCATATATTTT

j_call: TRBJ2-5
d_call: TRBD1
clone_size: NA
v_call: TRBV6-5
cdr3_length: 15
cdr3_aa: CASRESRGRQETQYF
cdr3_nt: TGTGCCAGCAGGGAGAGCAGGGGGCGGCAAGAGACCCAGTACTTC

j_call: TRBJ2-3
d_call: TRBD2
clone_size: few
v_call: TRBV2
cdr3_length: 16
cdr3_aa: CASSERLAGATDTQYF
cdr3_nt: TGTGCCAGCAGTGAAAGGCTAGCGGGGGCCACAGATACGCAGTATTTT

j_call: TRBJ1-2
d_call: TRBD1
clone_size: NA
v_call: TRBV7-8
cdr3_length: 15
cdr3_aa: CASSSGQGTGYGYTF
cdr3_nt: TGTGCCAGCAGCTCTGGACAGGGGACCGGTTATGGCTACACCTTC

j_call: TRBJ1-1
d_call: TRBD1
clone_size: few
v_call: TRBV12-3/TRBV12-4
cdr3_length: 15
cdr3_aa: CASSWGQGTNTEAFF
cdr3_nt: TGTGCCAGCAGTTGGGGACAGGGGACGAACACTGAAGCTTTCTTT

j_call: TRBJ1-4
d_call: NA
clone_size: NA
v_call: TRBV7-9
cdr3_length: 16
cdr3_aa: CASSLVGGTTGEKLFF
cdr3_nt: TGTGCCAGCAGCTTAGTAGGGGGGACGACGGGGGAAAAACTGTTTTTT

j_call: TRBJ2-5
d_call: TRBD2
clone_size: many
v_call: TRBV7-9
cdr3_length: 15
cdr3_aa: CASSPIALAGWTQYF
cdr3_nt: TGTGCCAGCAGCCCAATTGCACTAGCGGGGTGGACCCAGTACTTC

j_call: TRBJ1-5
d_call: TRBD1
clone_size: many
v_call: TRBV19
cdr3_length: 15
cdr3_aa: CASSRGTGDGQPQHF
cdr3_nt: TGTGCCAGTAGTAGGGGGACAGGGGACGGGCAGCCCCAGCATTTT

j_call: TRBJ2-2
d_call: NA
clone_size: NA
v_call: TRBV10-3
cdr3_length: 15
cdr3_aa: CASSYSGRGAGELFF
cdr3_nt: TGTGCCAGCAGTTACTCGGGGAGAGGGGCCGGGGAGCTGTTTTTT

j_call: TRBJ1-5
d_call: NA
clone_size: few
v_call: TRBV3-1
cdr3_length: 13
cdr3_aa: CASSPWVNQPQHF
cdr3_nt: TGTGCCAGCAGCCCGTGGGTCAATCAGCCCCAGCATTTT

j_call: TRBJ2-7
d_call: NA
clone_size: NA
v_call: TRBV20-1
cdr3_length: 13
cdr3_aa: CSANGGTTYEQYF
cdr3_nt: TGCAGTGCTAATGGCGGAACCACCTACGAGCAGTACTTC

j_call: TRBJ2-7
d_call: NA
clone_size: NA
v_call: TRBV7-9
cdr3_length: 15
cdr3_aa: CASSTVSVGSYEQYF
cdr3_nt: TGTGCCAGCAGCACAGTCTCGGTGGGTTCCTACGAGCAGTACTTC